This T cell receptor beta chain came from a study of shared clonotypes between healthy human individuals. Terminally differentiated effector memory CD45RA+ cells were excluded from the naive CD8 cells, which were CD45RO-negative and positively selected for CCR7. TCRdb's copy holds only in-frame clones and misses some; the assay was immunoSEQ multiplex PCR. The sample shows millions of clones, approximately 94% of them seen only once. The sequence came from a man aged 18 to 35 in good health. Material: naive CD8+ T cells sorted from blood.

The CDR3 sequence: CASSSDLDQDGYTF. The CDR3 DNA reads as TGTGCCAGCAGTTCTGACCTAGATCAGGATGGCTACACCTTC. V and J are TRBV7-9 and TRBJ1-2; D is unclear. The germline CDR1 and CDR2 sequences are SEHNR and FQNEAQ (reference sequence). The V and J ends lost 6 bases and 6 bases respectively, with 17 bases between them. This CDR3 is built from 14 residues.